This TCR beta chain was captured by sequencing in a study of shared clonotypes between healthy human individuals. Findings of the study overall: In general, naive subsets displayed greater estimated richness than memory subsets did.

With regard to this clone: Its target is unknown.

TCRdb keeps only in-frame clones here, not all; method: immunoSEQ multiplex PCR. The table includes fewer than 1.4 million clones, approximately 78% detected once. The origin of this receptor is a man aged 18 to 30 in good health. Some clones in this sample may be carry-over from other donors' samples. The sequenced sample consisted of memory CD4+ T cells from PBMCs. Subset meaning: CD45RA-negative fraction.

The CDR3 bases are TGTGCCAGCAGCCTCACTAGCGGGATTGGATACAATGAGCAGTTCTTC. Translating gives CASSLTSGIGYNEQFF. V and J are TRBV7-2 and TRBJ2-1, with TRBD2 matching over 10 bases. CDR1 and CDR2 (germline): SGHTA, FQGNSA. This CDR3 has 16 amino acids. The V and J ends lost 5 bases and 4 bases, in that order; junction bases with no gene match: 8.